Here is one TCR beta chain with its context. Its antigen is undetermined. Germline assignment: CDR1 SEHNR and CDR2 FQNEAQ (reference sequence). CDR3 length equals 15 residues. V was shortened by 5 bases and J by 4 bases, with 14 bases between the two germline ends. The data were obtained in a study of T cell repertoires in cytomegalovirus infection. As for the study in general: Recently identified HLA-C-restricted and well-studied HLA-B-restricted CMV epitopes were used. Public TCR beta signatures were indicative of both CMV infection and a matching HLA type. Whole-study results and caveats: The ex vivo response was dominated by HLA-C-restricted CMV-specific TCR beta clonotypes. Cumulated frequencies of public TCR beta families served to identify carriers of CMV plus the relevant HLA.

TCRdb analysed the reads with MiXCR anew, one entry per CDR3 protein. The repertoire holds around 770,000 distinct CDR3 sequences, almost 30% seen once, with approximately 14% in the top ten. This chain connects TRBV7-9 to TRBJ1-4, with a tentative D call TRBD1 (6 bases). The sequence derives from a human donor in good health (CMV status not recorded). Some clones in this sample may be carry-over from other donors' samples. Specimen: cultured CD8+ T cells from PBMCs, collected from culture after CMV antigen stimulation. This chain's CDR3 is CASSTFQGNNEKLFF. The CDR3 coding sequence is TGTGCCAGCAGCACGTTCCAGGGGAATAATGAAAAACTGTTTTTT. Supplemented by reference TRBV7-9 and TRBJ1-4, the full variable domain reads DTGVSQNPRHKITKRGQNVTFRCDPISEHNRLYWYRQTLGQGPEFLTYFQNEAQLEKSRLLSDRFSAERPKGSFSTLEIQRTEQGDSAMYLCASSTFQGNNEKLFFGSGTQLSVL.